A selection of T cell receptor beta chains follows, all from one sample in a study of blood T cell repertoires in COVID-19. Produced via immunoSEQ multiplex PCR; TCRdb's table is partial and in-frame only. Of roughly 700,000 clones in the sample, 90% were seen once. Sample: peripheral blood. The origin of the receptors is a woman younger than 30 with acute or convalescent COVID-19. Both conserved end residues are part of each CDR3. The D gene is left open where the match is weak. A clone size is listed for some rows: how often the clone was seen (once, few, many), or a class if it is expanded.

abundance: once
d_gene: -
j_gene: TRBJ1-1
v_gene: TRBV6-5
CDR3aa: CASSQPGHGAFF
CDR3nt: TGTGCCAGCAGTCAACCTGGACATGGGGCTTTCTTT

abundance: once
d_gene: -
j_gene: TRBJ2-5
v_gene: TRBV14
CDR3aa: CASSLLGEETQYF
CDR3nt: TGTGCCAGCAGCCTCCTAGGCGAAGAGACCCAGTACTTC

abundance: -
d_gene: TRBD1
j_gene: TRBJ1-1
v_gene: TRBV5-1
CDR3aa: CASSSGQGWNTEAFF
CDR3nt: TGCGCCAGCAGTTCCGGACAGGGGTGGAACACTGAAGCTTTCTTT

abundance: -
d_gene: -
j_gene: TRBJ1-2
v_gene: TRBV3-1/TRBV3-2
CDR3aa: CASSPWAGVGYGYTF
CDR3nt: TGTGCCAGCAGCCCTTGGGCAGGGGTCGGCTATGGCTACACCTTC

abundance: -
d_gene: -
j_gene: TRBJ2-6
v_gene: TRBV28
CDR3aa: CASMEGASSSGANVLTF
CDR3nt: TGTGCCAGCATGGAGGGGGCGTCGAGCTCTGGGGCCAACGTCCTGACTTTC

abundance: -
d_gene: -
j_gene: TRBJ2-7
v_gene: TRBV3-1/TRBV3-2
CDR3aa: CASSPGPPYEQYF
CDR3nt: TGTGCCAGCAGCCCAGGGCCTCCCTACGAGCAGTACTTC

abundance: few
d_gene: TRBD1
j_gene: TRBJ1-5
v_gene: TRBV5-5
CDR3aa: CASSFGTADQPQHF
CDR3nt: TGTGCCAGCAGCTTTGGGACAGCCGATCAGCCCCAGCATTTT

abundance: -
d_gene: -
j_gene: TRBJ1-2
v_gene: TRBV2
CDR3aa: CASTARVPFLFGYTF
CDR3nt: TGTGCCAGCACGGCCAGGGTGCCCTTTTTGTTTGGCTACACCTTC

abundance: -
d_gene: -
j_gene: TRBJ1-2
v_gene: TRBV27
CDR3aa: CASTPGPREGGYTF
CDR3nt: TGTGCCAGCACCCCCGGGCCAAGGGAGGGCGGCTACACCTTC

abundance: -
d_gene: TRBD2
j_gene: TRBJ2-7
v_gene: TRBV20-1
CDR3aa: CSASRTSGGGDEQYF
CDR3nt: TGCAGTGCCAGTAGGACTAGCGGTGGGGGAGACGAGCAGTACTTC

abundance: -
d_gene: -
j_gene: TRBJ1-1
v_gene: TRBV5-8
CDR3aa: CASPRRFEAFF
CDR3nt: TGTGCCAGCCCCAGGAGGTTTGAAGCTTTCTTT

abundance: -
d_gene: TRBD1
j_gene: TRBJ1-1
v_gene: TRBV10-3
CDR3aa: CAISEWTGSKTEAFF
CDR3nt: TGTGCCATCAGTGAATGGACAGGGAGTAAGACTGAAGCTTTCTTT

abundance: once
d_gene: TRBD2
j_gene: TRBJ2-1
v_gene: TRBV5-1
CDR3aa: CASSLGPSGVSYNEQFF
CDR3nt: TGCGCCAGCAGCTTGGGGCCTAGCGGGGTCTCATACAATGAGCAGTTCTTC

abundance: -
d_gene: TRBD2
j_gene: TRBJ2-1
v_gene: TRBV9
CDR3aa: CASSAGTSRREQFF
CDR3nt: TGTGCCAGCAGCGCCGGGACTAGCCGCCGGGAGCAGTTCTTC

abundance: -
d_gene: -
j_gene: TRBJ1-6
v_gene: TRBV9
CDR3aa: CASSTPREGAYNSPLHF
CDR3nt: TGTGCCAGCAGCACCCCCCGGGAAGGCGCCTATAATTCACCCCTCCACTTT

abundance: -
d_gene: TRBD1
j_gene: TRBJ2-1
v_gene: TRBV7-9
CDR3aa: CASLQGAPNEQFF
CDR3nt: TGTGCCAGTTTACAGGGGGCGCCCAATGAGCAGTTCTTC

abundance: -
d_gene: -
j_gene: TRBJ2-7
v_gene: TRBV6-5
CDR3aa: CASTGGTDYEQYF
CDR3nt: TGTGCCAGCACCGGAGGGACAGACTACGAGCAGTACTTC

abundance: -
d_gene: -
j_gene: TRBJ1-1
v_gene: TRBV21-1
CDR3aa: CASSKKLGDKNTEAFF
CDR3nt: TGTGCCAGCAGCAAAAAATTGGGGGACAAGAACACTGAAGCTTTCTTT

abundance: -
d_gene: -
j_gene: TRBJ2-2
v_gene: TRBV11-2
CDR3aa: CASSLDRVSTGELFF
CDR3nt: TGTGCCAGCAGCTTAGACAGGGTTAGCACCGGGGAGCTGTTTTTT

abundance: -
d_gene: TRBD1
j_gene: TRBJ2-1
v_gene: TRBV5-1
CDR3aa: CASSLPGQAYNEQFF
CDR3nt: TGCGCCAGCAGCTTACCGGGACAGGCGTACAATGAGCAGTTCTTC

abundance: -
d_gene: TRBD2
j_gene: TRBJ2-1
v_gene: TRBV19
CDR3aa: CASTPRGVLAGYNEQFF
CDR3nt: TGTGCCAGTACCCCCCGGGGGGTGCTAGCGGGCTACAATGAGCAGTTCTTC

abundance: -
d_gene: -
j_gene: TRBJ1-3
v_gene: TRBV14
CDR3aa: CASSPTRSGNTIYF
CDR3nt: TGTGCCAGCAGCCCGACACGGTCTGGAAACACCATATATTTT

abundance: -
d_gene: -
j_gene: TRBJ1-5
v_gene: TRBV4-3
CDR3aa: CASSQGVRGGQPQHF
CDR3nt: TGCGCCAGCAGCCAAGGAGTGAGGGGGGGTCAGCCCCAGCATTTT

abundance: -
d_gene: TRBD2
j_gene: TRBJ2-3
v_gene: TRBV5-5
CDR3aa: CASARATTSGGPDTQYF
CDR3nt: TGTGCCAGCGCCCGCGCGACGACTAGCGGGGGCCCAGATACGCAGTATTTT

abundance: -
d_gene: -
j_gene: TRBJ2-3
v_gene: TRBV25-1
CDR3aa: CASSESTGYYTDTQYF
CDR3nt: TGTGCCAGCAGTGAATCCACAGGCTATTACACAGATACGCAGTATTTT

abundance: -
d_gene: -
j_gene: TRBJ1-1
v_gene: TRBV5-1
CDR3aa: CASSLPSAEAFF
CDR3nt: TGCGCCAGCAGCTTGCCAAGCGCTGAAGCTTTCTTT

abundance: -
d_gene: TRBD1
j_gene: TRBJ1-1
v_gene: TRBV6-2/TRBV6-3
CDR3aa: CASSYGRGQTEAFF
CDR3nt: TGTGCCAGCAGTTATGGCAGGGGGCAAACTGAAGCTTTCTTT

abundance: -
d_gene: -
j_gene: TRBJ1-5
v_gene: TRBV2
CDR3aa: CASSDRGGQPQHF
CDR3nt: TGTGCCAGCAGTGATAGGGGAGGTCAGCCCCAGCATTTT

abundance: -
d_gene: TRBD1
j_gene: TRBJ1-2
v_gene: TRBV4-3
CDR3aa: CASSQVDRDPGYTF
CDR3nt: TGCGCCAGCAGCCAGGTCGACAGGGATCCTGGCTACACCTTC

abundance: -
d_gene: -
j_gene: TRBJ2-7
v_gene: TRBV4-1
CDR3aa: CASSQEGRYTHFSYEQYF
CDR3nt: TGCGCCAGCAGCCAAGAGGGCAGATATACCCATTTCTCCTACGAGCAGTACTTC

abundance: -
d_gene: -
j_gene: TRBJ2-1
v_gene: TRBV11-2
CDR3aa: CASSPVRSYGEQFF
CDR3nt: TGTGCCAGCAGTCCCGTGAGGTCCTATGGTGAGCAGTTCTTC

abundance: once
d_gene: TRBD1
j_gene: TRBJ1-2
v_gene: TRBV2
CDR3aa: CASLFPGQGPYGYTF
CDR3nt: TGTGCCAGCCTCTTCCCGGGACAGGGGCCCTATGGCTACACCTTC

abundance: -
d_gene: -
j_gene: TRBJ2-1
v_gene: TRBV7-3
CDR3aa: CASSSAGAYEQFF
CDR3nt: TGTGCCAGCAGCTCCGCAGGGGCCTATGAGCAGTTCTTC

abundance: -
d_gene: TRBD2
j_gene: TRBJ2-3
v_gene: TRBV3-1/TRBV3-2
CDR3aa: CASSDLGLAGFDTQYF
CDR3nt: TGTGCCAGCAGCGATTTGGGGCTAGCGGGGTTTGATACGCAGTATTTT

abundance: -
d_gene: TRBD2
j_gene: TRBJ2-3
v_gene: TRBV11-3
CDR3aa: CASSIAGGTDTQYF
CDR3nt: TGTGCCAGCAGCATAGCGGGGGGGACAGATACGCAGTATTTT

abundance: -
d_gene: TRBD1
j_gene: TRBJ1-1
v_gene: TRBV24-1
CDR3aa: CATSFEGATEAFF
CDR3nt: TGTGCCACCAGTTTCGAGGGGGCGACTGAAGCTTTCTTT

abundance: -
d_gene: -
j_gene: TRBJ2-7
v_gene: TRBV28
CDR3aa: CASSLPSRAGAQMNYEQYF
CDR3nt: TGTGCCAGCTCCCTCCCCTCTCGGGCAGGGGCCCAAATGAACTACGAGCAGTACTTC

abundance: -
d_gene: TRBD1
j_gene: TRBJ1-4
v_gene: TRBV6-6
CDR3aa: CASSQGQGAIEKLFF
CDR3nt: TGTGCCAGCAGCCAGGGACAGGGGGCGATTGAAAAACTGTTTTTT

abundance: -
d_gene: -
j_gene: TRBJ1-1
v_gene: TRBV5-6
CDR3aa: CASDRVRTEAFF
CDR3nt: TGTGCCAGCGATAGAGTACGCACTGAAGCTTTCTTT

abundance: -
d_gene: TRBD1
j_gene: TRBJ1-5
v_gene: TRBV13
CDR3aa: CASSLSTGTAFLEPQHF
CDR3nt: TGTGCCAGCAGCTTATCGACAGGGACCGCATTCTTGGAGCCCCAGCATTTT

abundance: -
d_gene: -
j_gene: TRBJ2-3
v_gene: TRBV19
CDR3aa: CASSITVATDTQYF
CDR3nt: TGTGCCAGTAGTATAACTGTCGCCACAGATACGCAGTATTTT

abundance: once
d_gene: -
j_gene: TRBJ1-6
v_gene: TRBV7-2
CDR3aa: CASSYPDRTNSPLHF
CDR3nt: TGTGCCAGCAGCTACCCCGACAGGACTAATTCACCCCTCCACTTT

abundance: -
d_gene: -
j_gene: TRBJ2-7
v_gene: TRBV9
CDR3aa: CASSVDGGGPYEQYF
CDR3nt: TGTGCCAGCAGCGTAGACGGCGGGGGCCCCTACGAGCAGTACTTC

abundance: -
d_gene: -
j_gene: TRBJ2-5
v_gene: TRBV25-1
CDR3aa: CASSDSRTVQETQYF
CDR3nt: TGTGCCAGCAGTGACTCCAGGACAGTCCAAGAGACCCAGTACTTC

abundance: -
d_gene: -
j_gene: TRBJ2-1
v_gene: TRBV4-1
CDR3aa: CASSRTNLKLVANEQFF
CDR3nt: TGCGCCAGCAGCCGTACGAACCTAAAACTAGTGGCCAATGAGCAGTTCTTC

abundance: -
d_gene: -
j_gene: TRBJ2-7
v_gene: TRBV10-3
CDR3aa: CAISELGTILKPIEQYF
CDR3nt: TGTGCCATCAGTGAGCTCGGGACAATTCTGAAACCAATCGAGCAGTACTTC

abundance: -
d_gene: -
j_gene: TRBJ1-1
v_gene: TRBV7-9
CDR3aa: CASSLGGSEAFF
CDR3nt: TGTGCCAGCAGCTTAGGCGGCAGTGAAGCTTTCTTT

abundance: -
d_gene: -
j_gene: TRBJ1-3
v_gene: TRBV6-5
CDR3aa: CASSQNILHGNTIYF
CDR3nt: TGTGCCAGCAGTCAAAACATTCTTCACGGAAACACCATATATTTT

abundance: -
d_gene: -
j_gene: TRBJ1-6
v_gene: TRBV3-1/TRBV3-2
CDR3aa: CASSQTLVISSSYNSPLHF
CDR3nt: TGTGCCAGCAGCCAAACTTTGGTCATCTCTAGCTCCTATAATTCACCCCTCCACTTT

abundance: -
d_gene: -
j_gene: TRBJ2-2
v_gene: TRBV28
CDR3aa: CASRRRKNTGELFF
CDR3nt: TGTGCCAGCAGGCGGCGGAAAAACACCGGGGAGCTGTTTTTT

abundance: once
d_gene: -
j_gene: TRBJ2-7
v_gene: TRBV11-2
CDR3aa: CASSKATVSYEQYF
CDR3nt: TGTGCCAGCAGCAAAGCGACAGTGAGCTACGAGCAGTACTTC

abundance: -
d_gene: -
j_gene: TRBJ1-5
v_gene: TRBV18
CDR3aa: CASSPPLAGGNQPQHF
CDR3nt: TGTGCCAGCTCACCACCGTTGGCAGGGGGCAATCAGCCCCAGCATTTT

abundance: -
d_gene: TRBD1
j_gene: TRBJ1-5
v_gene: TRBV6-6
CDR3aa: CASSYVTGDNQPQHF
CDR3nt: TGTGCCAGCAGTTACGTAACAGGGGACAATCAGCCCCAGCATTTT

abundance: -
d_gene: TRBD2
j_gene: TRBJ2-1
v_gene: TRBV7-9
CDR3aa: CASSLGGLAARNNEQFF
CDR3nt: TGTGCCAGCAGCTTAGGGGGACTAGCGGCAAGAAACAATGAGCAGTTCTTC

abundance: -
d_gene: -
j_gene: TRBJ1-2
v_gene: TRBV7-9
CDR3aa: CASSRNWGADGYTF
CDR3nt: TGTGCCAGCAGCCGTAATTGGGGCGCGGATGGCTACACCTTC

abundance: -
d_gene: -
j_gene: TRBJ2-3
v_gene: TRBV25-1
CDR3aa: CASSEPGARGTDTQYF
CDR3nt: TGTGCCAGCAGTGAACCGGGCGCGAGGGGCACAGATACGCAGTATTTT

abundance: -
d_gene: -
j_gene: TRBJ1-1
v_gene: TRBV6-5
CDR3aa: CASRLSDRMNTEAFF
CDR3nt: TGTGCCAGCAGGCTTTCCGACAGGATGAACACTGAAGCTTTCTTT

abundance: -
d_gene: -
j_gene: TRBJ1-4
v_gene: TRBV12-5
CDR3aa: CASGFLEGLNEKLFF
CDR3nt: TGTGCTAGTGGTTTTTTGGAGGGCCTGAATGAAAAACTGTTTTTT